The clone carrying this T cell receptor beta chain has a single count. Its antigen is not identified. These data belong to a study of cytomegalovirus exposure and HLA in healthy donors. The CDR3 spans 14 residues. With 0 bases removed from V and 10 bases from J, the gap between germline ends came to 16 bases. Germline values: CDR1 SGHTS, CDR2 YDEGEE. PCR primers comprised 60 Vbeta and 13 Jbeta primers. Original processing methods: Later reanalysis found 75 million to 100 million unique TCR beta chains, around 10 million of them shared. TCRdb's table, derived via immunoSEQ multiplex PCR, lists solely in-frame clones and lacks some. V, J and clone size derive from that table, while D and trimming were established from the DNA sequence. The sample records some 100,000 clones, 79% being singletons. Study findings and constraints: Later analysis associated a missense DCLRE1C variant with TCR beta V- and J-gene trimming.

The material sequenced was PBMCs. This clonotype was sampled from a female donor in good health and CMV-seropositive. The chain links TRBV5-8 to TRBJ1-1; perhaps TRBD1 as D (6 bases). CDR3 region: CASSLAFTGGRAFF. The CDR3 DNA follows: TGTGCCAGCAGCTTGGCCTTCACGGGGGGGCGAGCTTTCTTT.